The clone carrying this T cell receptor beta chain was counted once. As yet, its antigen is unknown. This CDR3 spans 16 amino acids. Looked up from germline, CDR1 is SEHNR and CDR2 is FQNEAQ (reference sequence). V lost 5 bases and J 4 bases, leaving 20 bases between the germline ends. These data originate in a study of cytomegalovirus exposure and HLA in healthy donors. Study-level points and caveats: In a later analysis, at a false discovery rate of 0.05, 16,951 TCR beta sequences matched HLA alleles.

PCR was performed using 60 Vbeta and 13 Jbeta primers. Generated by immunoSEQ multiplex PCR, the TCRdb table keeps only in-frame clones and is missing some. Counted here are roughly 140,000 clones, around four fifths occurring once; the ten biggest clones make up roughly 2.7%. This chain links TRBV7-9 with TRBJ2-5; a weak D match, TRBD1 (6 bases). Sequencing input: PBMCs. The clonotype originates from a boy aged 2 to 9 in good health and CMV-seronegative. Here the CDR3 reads CASSAHLDRSRETQYF. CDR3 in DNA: TGTGCCAGCAGCGCGCACCTGGACAGATCTCGAGAGACCCAGTACTTC. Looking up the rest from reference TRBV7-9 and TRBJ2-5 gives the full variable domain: DTGVSQNPRHKITKRGQNVTFRCDPISEHNRLYWYRQTLGQGPEFLTYFQNEAQLEKSRLLSDRFSAERPKGSFSTLEIQRTEQGDSAMYLCASSAHLDRSRETQYFGPGTRLLVL.